This is a list of T cell receptor beta chains from one sample in a study of response to subunit inactivated influenza vaccine. From the RT-PCR reads, TCRdb called clonotypes with MiXCR, one entry per CDR3 protein. In the table there are 450,000 to 700,000 distinct CDR3 sequences, approximately 15% of which are singletons. The sequenced sample was PBMCs from blood, obtained approximately 12 days after vaccination. The receptors derive from a man aged 50-59 years who received an inactivated influenza vaccine. The CDR3 runs from the conserved cysteine through the conserved F or W. A D gene is named only where the DNA matches it firmly. The size entry is marked missing in some rows and otherwise reads once, few, many or a size class.

D gene: -
J gene: TRBJ1-1
V gene: TRBV29-1
clone size: few
CDR3 protein: CSVAAGTEAFF
CDR3 DNA: TGCAGCGTTGCCGCGGGCACTGAAGCTTTCTTT

D gene: TRBD2
J gene: TRBJ2-1
V gene: TRBV11-2
clone size: -
CDR3 protein: CASSLDQREDSYNEQFF
CDR3 DNA: TGTGCCAGCAGCTTAGACCAGCGGGAGGACTCCTACAATGAGCAGTTCTTC

D gene: -
J gene: TRBJ2-5
V gene: TRBV5-1
clone size: few
CDR3 protein: CASSWGVANEQETQYF
CDR3 DNA: TGCGCCAGCAGCTGGGGGGTAGCGAATGAGCAAGAGACCCAGTACTTC

D gene: -
J gene: TRBJ1-2
V gene: TRBV4-2
clone size: -
CDR3 protein: CASSQDEGFSGAYSNFF
CDR3 DNA: TGTGCCAGCAGCCAAGATGAAGGGTTTTCGGGCGCTTACTCAAACTTCTTC

D gene: TRBD1
J gene: TRBJ1-1
V gene: TRBV4-1
clone size: few
CDR3 protein: CATKTTGQDPNTEAFF
CDR3 DNA: TGCGCCACAAAAACGACAGGGCAAGATCCGAACACTGAAGCTTTCTTT

D gene: TRBD2
J gene: TRBJ2-1
V gene: TRBV5-1
clone size: -
CDR3 protein: CASSPLGLAGGLYNEQFF
CDR3 DNA: TGCGCCAGCAGCCCACTCGGACTAGCGGGAGGACTCTACAATGAGCAGTTCTTC

D gene: -
J gene: TRBJ2-7
V gene: TRBV4-2
clone size: -
CDR3 protein: CASSQEEGFYEQYF
CDR3 DNA: TGTGCCAGCAGCCAAGAGGAGGGGTTCTACGAGCAGTACTTC

D gene: TRBD1
J gene: TRBJ2-5
V gene: TRBV7-6
clone size: -
CDR3 protein: CASRPTGGRETQYF
CDR3 DNA: TGTGCCAGCAGACCCACAGGGGGTAGAGAGACCCAGTACTTC

D gene: TRBD2
J gene: TRBJ2-1
V gene: TRBV7-2
clone size: -
CDR3 protein: CASSTLAGGLSYNEQFF
CDR3 DNA: TGTGCCAGCAGCACCTTAGCGGGTGGCCTCTCCTACAATGAGCAGTTCTTC

D gene: -
J gene: TRBJ2-3
V gene: TRBV20-1
clone size: -
CDR3 protein: CSAAGRRTQYF
CDR3 DNA: TGCAGTGCTGCGGGCCGTCGTACGCAGTATTTT

D gene: TRBD1
J gene: TRBJ2-7
V gene: TRBV5-1
clone size: -
CDR3 protein: CASSLGQGREQYF
CDR3 DNA: TGCGCCAGCAGTCTGGGACAGGGGAGGGAGCAGTACTTC